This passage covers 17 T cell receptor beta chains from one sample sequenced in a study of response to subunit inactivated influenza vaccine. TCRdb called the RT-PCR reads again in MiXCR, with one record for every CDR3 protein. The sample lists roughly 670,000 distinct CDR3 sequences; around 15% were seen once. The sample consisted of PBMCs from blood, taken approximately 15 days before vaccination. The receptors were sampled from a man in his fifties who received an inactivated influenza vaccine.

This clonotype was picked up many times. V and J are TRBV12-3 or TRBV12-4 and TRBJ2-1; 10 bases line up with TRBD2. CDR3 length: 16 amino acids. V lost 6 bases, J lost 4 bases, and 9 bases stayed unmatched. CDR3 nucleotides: TGTGCCAGCAGGAATCTAGCGGGAGCCCGTTACAATGAGCAGTTCTTC. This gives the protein CASRNLAGARYNEQFF.

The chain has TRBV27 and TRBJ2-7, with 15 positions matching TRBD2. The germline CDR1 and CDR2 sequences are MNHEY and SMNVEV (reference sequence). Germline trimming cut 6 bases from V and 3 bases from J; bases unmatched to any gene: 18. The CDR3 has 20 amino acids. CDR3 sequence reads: CASSLLGGLAGGYIIYEQYF. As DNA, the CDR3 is TGTGCCAGCAGCTTACTTGGGGGACTAGCGGGGGGCTATATAATCTACGAGCAGTACTTC.

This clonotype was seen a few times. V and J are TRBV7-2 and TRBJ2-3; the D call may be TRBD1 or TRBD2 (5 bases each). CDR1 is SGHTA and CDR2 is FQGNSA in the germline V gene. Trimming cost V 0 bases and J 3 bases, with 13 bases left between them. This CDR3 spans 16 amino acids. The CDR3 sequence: CASSLAAVGVTDTQYF. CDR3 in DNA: TGTGCCAGCAGCTTAGCGGCGGTGGGGGTAACAGATACGCAGTATTTT.

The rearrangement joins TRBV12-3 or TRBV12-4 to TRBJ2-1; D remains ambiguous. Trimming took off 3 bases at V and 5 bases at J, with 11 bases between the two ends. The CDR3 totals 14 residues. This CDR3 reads CASSFYIDNNEQFF. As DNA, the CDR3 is TGTGCCAGCAGTTTTTATATCGACAACAATGAGCAGTTCTTC.

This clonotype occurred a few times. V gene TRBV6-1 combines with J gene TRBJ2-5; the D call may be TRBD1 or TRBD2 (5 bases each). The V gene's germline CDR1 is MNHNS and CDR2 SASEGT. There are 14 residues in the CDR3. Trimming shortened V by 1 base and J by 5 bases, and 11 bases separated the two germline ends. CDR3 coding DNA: TGTGCCAGCAGTGAAGTGGGACGAGGGGAGACCCAGTACTTC. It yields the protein CASSEVGRGETQYF.

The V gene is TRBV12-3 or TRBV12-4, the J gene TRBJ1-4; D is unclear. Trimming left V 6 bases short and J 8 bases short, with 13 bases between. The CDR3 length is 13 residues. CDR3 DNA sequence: TGTGCCAGCAGGCGCCTAGATGGCGAAAAACTGTTTTTT. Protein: CASRRLDGEKLFF.

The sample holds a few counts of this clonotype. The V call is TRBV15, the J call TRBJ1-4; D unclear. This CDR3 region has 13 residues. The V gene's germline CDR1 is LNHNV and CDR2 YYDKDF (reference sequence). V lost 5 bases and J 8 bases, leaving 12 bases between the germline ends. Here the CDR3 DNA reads TGTGCCACCAGCCCGGACTGGCCAGAAAAACTGTTTTTT. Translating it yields CATSPDWPEKLFF.

The CDR3 loop is CASSFKQFTDTQYF. The CDR3 coding sequence is TGTGCCAGCAGCTTTAAACAGTTCACAGATACGCAGTATTTT. This chain uses TRBV7-2 with TRBJ2-3; D ambiguous. The germline gives CDR1 SGHTA, CDR2 FQGNSA. The CDR3 runs to 14 residues. V gave up 3 bases and J gave up 2 bases, with 9 bases separating them.

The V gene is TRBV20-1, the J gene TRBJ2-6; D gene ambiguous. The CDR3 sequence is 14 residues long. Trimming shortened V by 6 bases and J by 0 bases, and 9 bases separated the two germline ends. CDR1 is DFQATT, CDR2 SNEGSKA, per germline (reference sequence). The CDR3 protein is CSAARSSGANVLTF. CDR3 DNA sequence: TGCAGTGCCGCACGGAGCTCTGGGGCCAACGTCCTGACTTTC.

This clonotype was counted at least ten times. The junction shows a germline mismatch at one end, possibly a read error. DNA for the CDR3: TGCAGTGCCAGAGGGATGGTTAAAGACGAGCAGTACTTC. This sequence encodes CSARGMVKDEQYF. The chain carries TRBV20-1 and TRBJ2-7, with D maybe TRBD2 (5 bases). This CDR3 region has 13 residues. Germline V CDR1 and CDR2: DFQATT, SNEGSKA (reference sequence).

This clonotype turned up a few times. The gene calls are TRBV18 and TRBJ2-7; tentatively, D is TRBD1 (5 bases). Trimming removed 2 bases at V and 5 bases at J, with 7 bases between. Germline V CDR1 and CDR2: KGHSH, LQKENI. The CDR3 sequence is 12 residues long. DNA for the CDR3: TGTGCCAGCTCACCATCCAGGGACGAGCAGTACTTC. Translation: CASSPSRDEQYF.

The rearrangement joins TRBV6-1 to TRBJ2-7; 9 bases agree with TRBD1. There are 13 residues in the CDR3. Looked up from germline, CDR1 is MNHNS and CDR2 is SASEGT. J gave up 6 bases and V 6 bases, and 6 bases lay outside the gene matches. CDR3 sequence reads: CASSRQGGLEQYF. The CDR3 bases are TGTGCCAGCAGCCGACAGGGGGGTCTCGAGCAGTACTTC.

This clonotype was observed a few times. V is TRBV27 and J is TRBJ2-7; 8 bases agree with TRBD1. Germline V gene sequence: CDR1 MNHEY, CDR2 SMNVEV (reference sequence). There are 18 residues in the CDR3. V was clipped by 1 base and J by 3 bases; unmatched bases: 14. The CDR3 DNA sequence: TGTGCCAGCAGTTTATTACCCCCCGACAGGGGAGTATACTACGAGCAGTACTTC. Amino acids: CASSLLPPDRGVYYEQYF.

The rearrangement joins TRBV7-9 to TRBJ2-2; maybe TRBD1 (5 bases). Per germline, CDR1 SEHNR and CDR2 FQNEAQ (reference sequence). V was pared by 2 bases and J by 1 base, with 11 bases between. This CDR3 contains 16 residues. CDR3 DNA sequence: TGTGCCAGCAGCTTACCCAGGGCTAGGAACACCGGGGAGCTGTTTTTT. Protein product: CASSLPRARNTGELFF.

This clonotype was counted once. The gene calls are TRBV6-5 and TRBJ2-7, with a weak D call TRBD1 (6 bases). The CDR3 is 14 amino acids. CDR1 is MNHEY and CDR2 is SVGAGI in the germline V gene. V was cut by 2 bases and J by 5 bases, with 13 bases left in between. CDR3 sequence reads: CASSYTGLVDEQYF. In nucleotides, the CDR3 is TGTGCCAGCAGTTACACAGGGTTAGTGGACGAGCAGTACTTC.

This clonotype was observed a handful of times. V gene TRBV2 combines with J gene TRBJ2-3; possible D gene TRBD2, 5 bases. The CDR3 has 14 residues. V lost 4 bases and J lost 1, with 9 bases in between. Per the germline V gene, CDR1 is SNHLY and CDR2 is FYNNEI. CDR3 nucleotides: TGTGCCAGCAGTGGTCCCGGGGGCACAGATACGCAGTATTTT. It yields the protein CASSGPGGTDTQYF.

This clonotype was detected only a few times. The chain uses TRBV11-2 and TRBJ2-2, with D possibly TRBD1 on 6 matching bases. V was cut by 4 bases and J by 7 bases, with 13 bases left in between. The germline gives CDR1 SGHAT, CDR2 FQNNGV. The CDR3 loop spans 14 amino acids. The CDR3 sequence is CASSSRQAFGELFF. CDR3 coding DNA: TGTGCCAGCAGCTCGCGACAGGCTTTCGGGGAGCTGTTTTTT.